This T cell receptor (beta chain) originates from a study of PD-L1 blockade in urothelial cancer. Study details: Patients, treated from 2014 onward, received atezolizumab 1,200 mg intravenously every 3 weeks. Reported median T cell count for blood samples was around 150,000.

Data came from immunoSEQ multiplex PCR; TCRdb stores just in-frame clones and leaves some out. The table has some 84,000 clones, roughly 82% seen once. Germline CDR1 MGHDK, CDR2 SYGVNS. V gave up 6 bases and J gave up 4 bases, with 15 bases separating them. The CDR3 totals 15 residues. The sample in question was PBMCs, obtained around atezolizumab (anti-PD-L1) treatment. The chain combines TRBV25-1 with TRBJ1-4, with D possibly TRBD1 on 6 matching bases. The receptor was isolated from a man between 65 and 85 years old with urothelial cancer. Here the CDR3 reads CASRSPGHSNEKLFF. The DNA of the CDR3 is TGTGCCAGCAGATCTCCGGGACACAGTAATGAAAAACTGTTTTTT.